The next 14 T cell receptor beta chains were all read from a single sample in a study of response to subunit inactivated influenza vaccine. MiXCR, run by TCRdb on the RT-PCR reads, gives a single entry per CDR3 protein. Of roughly 500,000 distinct CDR3 sequences detected, approximately 22% appear once; the ten largest clones hold about 3%. Separately, the same data were catalogued under a study of T cells expressing NK-cell markers. That study adds: UMIs were included in TCR beta cDNA generated by 5'RACE template switching.

The sequenced sample was CD4+ T cells sorted from PBMCs, obtained roughly 12 days after vaccination. All receptors come from a man aged 50 to 60 who received an inactivated influenza vaccine.

The chain employs TRBV10-2 and TRBJ2-1, with 11 bases fitting TRBD2. Germline V lookup: CDR1 WSHSY, CDR2 SAAADI. V lost 7 bases and J lost 4; bases outside the gene matches: 6. This CDR3 has 15 residues. The CDR3 loop is CASTPSGGRYNEQFF. CDR3 coding DNA: TGCGCCAGCACACCTAGCGGGGGGCGGTACAATGAGCAGTTCTTC.

This clonotype was seen more than once but under ten times. V and J are TRBV9 and TRBJ2-3; 9 bases are a match to TRBD2. This CDR3 is built from 17 residues. Germline V gene sequence: CDR1 SGDLS, CDR2 YYNGEE. V lost 3 bases, J lost 5 bases, and 13 bases stayed unmatched. The CDR3 spells CASSAVSGGTLGDTQYF. The CDR3 DNA reads TGTGCCAGCAGCGCCGTAAGCGGGGGGACATTAGGAGATACGCAGTATTTT. The entire variable domain, with the rest obtained from reference TRBV9 and TRBJ2-3, is as follows: DSGVTQTPKHLITATGQRVTLRCSPRSGDLSVYWYQQSLDQGLQFLIQYYNGEERAKGNILERFSAQQFPDLHSELNLSSLELGDSALYFCASSAVSGGTLGDTQYFGPGTRLTVL.

This clonotype was observed a handful of times. The chain is built from TRBV27 and TRBJ2-2; D uncertain. V lost 3 bases and J lost 2, with 4 bases in between. The CDR3 is made up of 13 amino acids. The germline V gene has CDR1 MNHEY and CDR2 SMNVEV (reference sequence). The chain's CDR3 is CASSFHNTGELFF. The CDR3 coding sequence is TGTGCCAGCAGTTTCCATAACACCGGGGAGCTGTTTTTT.

This clonotype was detected a few times. This chain uses TRBV12-3 or TRBV12-4 with TRBJ1-2; D remains ambiguous. The germline V and J ends were trimmed by 3 bases and 6 bases, with 11 bases remaining between them. The CDR3 is 13 residues long. CDR3 amino acids: CASSFSRNHGYTF. In DNA, the CDR3 is TGTGCCAGCAGTTTCAGCAGGAATCATGGCTACACCTTC.

The chain uses TRBV10-2 and TRBJ2-3; 11 bases map to TRBD2. The CDR3 loop spans 17 amino acids. Germline CDR1 and CDR2: WSHSY and SAAADI. V shed 0 bases and J 3 bases; nucleotides not matched to a gene: 5. For the CDR3, the DNA is TGCGCCAGCAGTGAGTCAGGGACTAGCGGCCCGACAGATACGCAGTATTTT. Its protein is CASSESGTSGPTDTQYF.

This clonotype was observed once. The rearrangement links TRBV6-1 to TRBJ2-1; the D gene could be TRBD1 or TRBD2 (6 bases each). V shed 6 bases and J shed 4 bases, with 13 bases lying between them. This CDR3 region has 14 residues. Germline assignment: CDR1 MNHNS and CDR2 SASEGT. The CDR3 nucleotides are TGTGCCAGCAGGCCGAGGAGGGGGTACAATGAGCAGTTCTTC. Translation gives CASRPRRGYNEQFF.

For the CDR3, the DNA is TGTGCCATCAGTGACTTTCGGGTCATGAGGGCTGAGCAGTTCTTC. Residues: CAISDFRVMRAEQFF. This rearrangement joins TRBV10-3 to TRBJ2-1, with D possibly matching TRBD2 (5 bases). Per germline, CDR1 ENHRY and CDR2 SYGVKD. Deletions cut 3 bases from V and 9 bases from J, with 18 bases between. This CDR3 has 15 residues.

The chain carries TRBV7-9 and TRBJ1-1; perhaps TRBD1 as D (6 bases). This CDR3 has 15 residues. V was clipped by 5 bases and J by 1 base, with 14 bases between them. Germline CDR1 reads SEHNR; CDR2 reads FQNEAQ (reference sequence). CDR3 region: CASSPQGPRNTEAFF. CDR3 nucleotides: TGTGCCAGCAGCCCACAGGGACCGAGGAACACTGAAGCTTTCTTT.

The V gene is TRBV7-2, the J gene TRBJ1-2; D is uncertain. The CDR3 is made up of 16 amino acids. V was trimmed by 1 base and J by 5 bases, leaving 17 bases between them. Germline lookup yields CDR1 SGHTA and CDR2 FQGNSA. Written as DNA, the CDR3 is TGTGCCAGCAGCTTAGAGAGCGTATTAGACCCGTATGGCTACACCTTC. Translated: CASSLESVLDPYGYTF. The full variable domain, completed using reference TRBV7-2 and TRBJ1-2, is GAGVSQSPSNKVTEKGKDVELRCDPISGHTALYWYRQSLGQGLEFLIYFQGNSAPDKSGLPSDRFSAERTGGSVSTLTIQRTQQEDSAVYLCASSLESVLDPYGYTFGSGTRLTVV.

The J gene is TRBJ1-5, the V gene TRBV20-1; D remains ambiguous. V lost 3 bases and J 7 bases, leaving 22 bases between the germline ends. CDR1 is DFQATT and CDR2 is SNEGSKA in the germline V gene (reference sequence). There are 16 residues in the CDR3. CDR3 sequence (DNA): TGCAGTGCTAGTCTGCGCAGGAGGGTTGGAGGGCAGCCCCAGCATTTT. Its translation is CSASLRRRVGGQPQHF.

The chain uses TRBV7-2 and TRBJ2-7; no firm D call. Germline lookup yields CDR1 SGHTA and CDR2 FQGNSA. The CDR3 is 15 residues long. V was pared by 3 bases and J by 5 bases, with 17 bases between. CDR3 in amino acids: CASSFPAVYLDEQYF. The CDR3 nucleotides are TGTGCCAGCAGCTTCCCCGCGGTATACCTAGACGAGCAGTACTTC.

The chain has TRBV20-1 and TRBJ2-1; possibly TRBD2 for D (5 bases). Germline loops: CDR1 DFQATT, CDR2 SNEGSKA (reference sequence). V lost 3 bases and J lost 4, with 13 bases in between. The length of the CDR3 is 14 residues. The CDR3 reads CSARLSRGYNEQFF. CDR3 nucleotides: TGCAGTGCTAGGTTAAGCCGGGGTTACAATGAGCAGTTCTTC.

This chain connects TRBV6-1 to TRBJ1-2; 7 bases are a match to TRBD1. The J segment lost 0 bases and the V segment lost 7 bases, leaving 8 bases of the junction unmatched. The CDR3 length is 15 residues. The V gene's germline CDR1 is MNHNS and CDR2 SASEGT. The CDR3 DNA sequence: TGTGCCAGCAAAATGGACAGGCAACCTAACTATGGCTACACCTTC. Translation gives CASKMDRQPNYGYTF.

This clonotype was seen a few times. The rearrangement uses TRBV20-1 and TRBJ2-5; D is possibly TRBD1 (6 bases). Germline values: CDR1 DFQATT, CDR2 SNEGSKA (reference sequence). V was shortened by 6 bases and J by 5 bases, with 16 bases between the two germline ends. The CDR3 length is 13 residues. CDR3 protein: CSAGTLKGETQYF. CDR3 DNA sequence: TGCAGTGCCGGGACACTGAAAGGGGAGACCCAGTACTTC.